A selection of T cell receptor beta chains follows, all from one sample in a study of blood T cell repertoires in COVID-19. Clones were read by immunoSEQ multiplex PCR, and TCRdb kept only the in-frame ones, dropping some. The data show about 250,000 clones, with about 88% seen just once and 6.6% held by the top ten. Sequencing input: PBMCs or T cells enriched from blood (not recorded which). The source is a woman aged 50 to 60 who had been exposed to COVID-19. CDR3s include the opening cysteine and the closing phenylalanine or tryptophan. D genes are given only for firm matches. Not every row has a clone size; where given, it reads once, few, many or a size class.

clone_size d_call j_call v_call cdr3_nt cdr3_aa
- - TRBJ1-6 TRBV3-1/TRBV3-2 TGTGCCAGCAGCCAGGCGGGGTCACCCCTCCACTTT CASSQAGSPLHF
- TRBD1 TRBJ2-5 TRBV19 TGTGCCAGTAGTATAGCAGCCGGGACAGGGCCAGAGACCCAGTACTTC CASSIAAGTGPETQYF
- TRBD1 TRBJ1-1 TRBV30 TGTGCCTGGAGTCTCACTTTCACCGGGACAGCCTTCTTT CAWSLTFTGTAFF
- - TRBJ1-2 TRBV12-3/TRBV12-4 TGTGCCAGCAGTTCGAGGGGGGGCGGCTACACCTTC CASSSRGGGYTF
- - TRBJ2-7 TRBV7-9 TGTGCCAGCAGCTTATCCGGACAGACCCACTCCTACGAGCAGTACTTC CASSLSGQTHSYEQYF
few - TRBJ1-5 TRBV15 TGTGCCACCAGCAGCAGGGGCGACTACAATCAGCCCCAGCATTTT CATSSRGDYNQPQHF
- - TRBJ1-4 TRBV7-9 TGTGCCAGCAGCTCGGGAGTTCTAAATGAAAAACTGTTTTTT CASSSGVLNEKLFF
- TRBD2 TRBJ2-3 TRBV4-3 TGCGCCAGCAGCCAAGATGGAACGGGGGGTCTCACAGATACGCAGTATTTT CASSQDGTGGLTDTQYF
- TRBD2 TRBJ2-6 TRBV30 TGTGCCTGGAGTCGACGGGGGGGGTCTGGGGCCAACGTCCTGACTTTC CAWSRRGGSGANVLTF
- TRBD1 TRBJ1-4 TRBV28 TGTGCCAGCAGTTGGGACAGGGGAGGTGAAAAACTGTTTTTT CASSWDRGGEKLFF
once - TRBJ1-5 TRBV19 TGTGCCAGTAGTATCCCCCCCCGCAGGGGTAGCAATCAGCCCCAGCATTTT CASSIPPRRGSNQPQHF
- - TRBJ1-2 TRBV2 TGTGCCAGCAGCGACTTGGGGGTGGGGGCGACCGTGGGCTACACCTTC CASSDLGVGATVGYTF
- TRBD1 TRBJ2-3 TRBV10-3 TGTGCCACGTCAGGGACAGGGTTTCTGGATACGCAGTATTTT CATSGTGFLDTQYF
- - TRBJ2-2 TRBV6-2/TRBV6-3 TGTGCCAGCACCCCCCGGGGCGGGGAGCTGTTTTTT CASTPRGGELFF
- - TRBJ2-7 TRBV16 TGTGCCAGCAGCCAATCGGACGGGAAGCAGTACTTC CASSQSDGKQYF
many - TRBJ1-2 TRBV4-3 TGCGCCAGCAGCCTTGGAGAGGAGGGTGGGTATGGCTACACCTTC CASSLGEEGGYGYTF
- TRBD1 TRBJ1-5 TRBV14 TGTGCCAGCAGCCAAGATGACAGGGGAGGGTTTGCGAGCAATCAGCCCCAGCATTTT CASSQDDRGGFASNQPQHF
- TRBD1 TRBJ1-1 TRBV29-1 TGCAGCGTCCCGGGACAGGGCGGCACTGAAGCTTTCTTT CSVPGQGGTEAFF
- TRBD1 TRBJ2-7 TRBV18 TGTGCCAGCTCACCACGAGTTCCGGGACAGGGTTCTGGCGAGCAGTACTTC CASSPRVPGQGSGEQYF
- - TRBJ2-1 TRBV5-4 TGTGCCAGCAGCTTGGGAGGGCTGGGAGACAATGAGCAGTTCTTC CASSLGGLGDNEQFF
- - TRBJ2-7 TRBV7-2 TGTGCCAGCAGCTTAGATGGGGGGACCACCTACGAGCAGTACTTC CASSLDGGTTYEQYF
- TRBD1 TRBJ1-1 TRBV9 TGTGCCAGCAGCGTAGTGACAGGGGGAGAAGCTTTCTTT CASSVVTGGEAFF
- TRBD1 TRBJ1-2 TRBV3-1/TRBV3-2 TGTGCCAGCAGCCAAACGACAGGGGCGGGTGGCTACACCTTC CASSQTTGAGGYTF
- - TRBJ1-2 TRBV19 TGTGCCAGTAGGGGACTCGTTAACTATGGCTACACCTTC CASRGLVNYGYTF
- TRBD1 TRBJ1-5 TRBV28 TGTGCCAGCAATAGGTTAACAGGGGGTCGTCATCAGCCCCAGCATTTT CASNRLTGGRHQPQHF
few - TRBJ2-3 TRBV3-1/TRBV3-2 TGTGCCAGCAGAGCGTCCACAGATACGCAGTATTTT CASRASTDTQYF
- - TRBJ2-2 TRBV7-9 TGTGCCAGCAGCTTAATGGGGGGCACCGGGGAGCTGTTTTTT CASSLMGGTGELFF
- - TRBJ1-3 TRBV4-3 TGCGCCAGCAGCCAAGTTGGTGGGGTCCCGGAGGTGGCTGGAAACACCATATATTTT CASSQVGGVPEVAGNTIYF
- TRBD2 TRBJ2-7 TRBV7-9 TGTGCCAGCAGCTTCCCGGGACTAGCGGTACAAGAGCAGTACTTC CASSFPGLAVQEQYF
once - TRBJ2-1 TRBV12-3/TRBV12-4 TGTGCCAGCAGGGCAGGGAATGAGCAGTTCTTC CASRAGNEQFF
- TRBD1 TRBJ2-3 TRBV19 TGTGCCAGCCGACTGGGACAGGGTCCGACAGATACGCAGTATTTT CASRLGQGPTDTQYF
- - TRBJ1-2 TRBV30 TGTGCCTGGAGAGGAGGGAACTATGGCTACACCTTC CAWRGGNYGYTF
- TRBD1 TRBJ1-6 TRBV6-5 TGTGCCAGCAGTTATGACGGGACAGGGGCCAATTCACCCCTCCACTTT CASSYDGTGANSPLHF
- - TRBJ1-2 TRBV28 TGTGCCAGCAGTACCTTGAGTGCCAACTATGGCTACACCTTC CASSTLSANYGYTF
- - TRBJ1-2 TRBV20-1 TGCAGTGCCGGTAAAGACTATGGCTACACCTTC CSAGKDYGYTF
- - TRBJ2-3 TRBV12-5 TGTGCTAGTGCCCCCCCCGGGAAAACGACCACAGATACGCAGTATTTT CASAPPGKTTTDTQYF
- - TRBJ2-5 TRBV3-1/TRBV3-2 TGTGCCAGCAGCAACGGACGGGGGGCTGGGGCCCAGTACTTC CASSNGRGAGAQYF